This passage covers 19 T cell receptor beta chains from one sample sequenced in a study of breast tumors, draining lymph nodes, adjacent tissues. One entry per CDR3 protein results from TCRdb running MiXCR on the multiplex PCR reads. The table records under 300,000 distinct CDR3 sequences, less than 40% of them present only once. Axillary draining lymph nodes of breast cancer patients supplied the node samples. The sequencing input was axillary lymph node tissue. Source of these receptors: a female donor with breast cancer. Some clones in this sample may be carry-over from other donors' samples.

This clonotype occurred many times. The rearrangement uses TRBV20-1 and TRBJ1-2; 7 bases align to TRBD1. After removal of 2 bases from V and 9 bases from J, the junction contained 6 bases not matched to a gene. From germline, CDR1 is DFQATT and CDR2 SNEGSKA (reference sequence). The CDR3 has 12 amino acids. The chain's CDR3 is CSARIQGDSYTF. Here the CDR3 DNA reads TGCAGTGCTAGAATTCAGGGGGATAGCTACACCTTC.

This chain uses TRBV7-2 with TRBJ1-2; 7 bases line up with TRBD1. With V trimmed by 3 bases and J by 7 bases, 8 bases remained unmatched. Germline assignment: CDR1 SGHTA and CDR2 FQGNSA. The CDR3 has 14 residues. CDR3 protein: CASSFGDSKSGYTF. CDR3 bases: TGTGCCAGCAGCTTTGGGGACAGTAAGTCTGGCTACACCTTC.

This clonotype was detected many times. The chain employs TRBV24-1 and TRBJ2-5; TRBD1 or TRBD2 may be the D gene (6 bases each). The CDR3 consists of 13 residues. V was cut by 5 bases and J by 5 bases, with 11 bases left in between. Germline assignment: CDR1 KGHDR and CDR2 SFDVKD. The CDR3 loop reads CATSGGGLETQYF. DNA of the CDR3: TGTGCCACCAGTGGTGGGGGGCTCGAGACCCAGTACTTC.

This clonotype occurred a few times. This chain connects TRBV11-3 to TRBJ1-1, with 9 nucleotides matching TRBD1. This CDR3 contains 13 residues. Germline CDR1 SGHNT, CDR2 YENEEA. Trimming at V came to 5 bases and at J to 4 bases, leaving 2 bases not matched to a gene. CDR3 in DNA: TGTGCCAGCAGCATGACAGGGGGCACTGAAGCTTTCTTT. Translated, it gives CASSMTGGTEAFF.

This clonotype was counted at least ten times. The chain uses TRBV2 and TRBJ2-1; 8 bases line up with TRBD2. CDR1 is SNHLY and CDR2 is FYNNEI in the germline V gene. V was pared by 7 bases and J by 5 bases, with 7 bases of the junction left unmatched. This CDR3 spans 14 amino acids. The CDR3 region is CASIVVAGNNEQFF. CDR3 coding DNA: TGTGCCAGCATTGTAGTAGCGGGGAACAATGAGCAGTTCTTC.

There are many counts of this clonotype. The chain uses TRBV4-1 and TRBJ2-3; 8 positions agree with TRBD2. J lost 2 bases, V lost 3 bases, and 4 bases had no gene match. Germline lookup yields CDR1 MGHRA and CDR2 YSYEKL. The CDR3 has 15 residues. The chain's CDR3 is CASSHRGLATDTQYF. The CDR3 nucleotides read TGCGCCAGCAGCCACCGCGGACTAGCCACAGATACGCAGTATTTT.

In this sample, this clonotype is large (0.1 to 1%). The chain couples TRBV7-3 to TRBJ2-3; D call uncertain. CDR3 length equals 13 residues. The germline V gene encodes CDR1 SGHTA and CDR2 FQGTGA. V was shortened by 2 bases and J by 4 bases, with 7 bases between the two germline ends. The CDR3 region has the DNA TGTGCCAGCAGCTTATTCACGGCAGATACGCAGTATTTT. This sequence encodes CASSLFTADTQYF.

This clonotype was seen a few times. V is TRBV27 and J is TRBJ1-3, with 8 bases fitting TRBD1. V trimming: 6 bases; J trimming: 3 bases; junction bases outside the gene matches: 10. CDR1 is MNHEY, CDR2 SMNVEV, per germline (reference sequence). This CDR3 has 16 residues. The CDR3 protein is CASSPRAGGYGNTIYF. The CDR3 coding sequence is TGTGCCAGCAGCCCTAGGGCAGGGGGCTATGGAAACACCATATATTTT.

Concerning this clonotype itself: A single base separates this from a much larger clone, so it may be a read error. V usage is TRBV5-6 and J usage is TRBJ1-6; maybe TRBD1 (5 bases). V gave up 1 base and J gave up 4 bases, with 12 bases separating them. This CDR3 contains 16 residues. The germline CDR1 and CDR2 sequences are SGHDT and YYEEEE. The CDR3: CASSLLTAGYNSPLHF. CDR3 sequence (DNA): TGTGCCAGCAGCTTGTTGACAGCGGGGTATAATTCACCCCTCCACTTT. Using reference TRBV5-6 and TRBJ1-6 for the parts outside the CDR3, the full variable domain is DAGVTQSPTHLIKTRGQQVTLRCSPKSGHDTVSWYQQALGQGPQFIFQYYEEEERQRGNFPDRFSGHQFPNYSSELNVNALLLGDSALYLCASSLLTAGYNSPLHFGNGTRLTVT.

Only a few counts were recorded for this clonotype. The chain has TRBV29-1 and TRBJ2-2; D is undetermined. This CDR3 spans 14 amino acids. Germline-derived CDR1 and CDR2 are SQVTM and ANQGSEA. V was clipped by 4 bases and J by 2 bases, with 11 bases between them. The CDR3 DNA sequence: TGCAGCGTTGCCGCGAACCTCAACACCGGGGAGCTGTTTTTT. Its translation: CSVAANLNTGELFF.

There are many counts of this clonotype. The V and J genes are TRBV19 and TRBJ2-1, with 14 bases that match TRBD2. V dropped 5 bases and J dropped 9; count of bases not matched to a gene: 6. Germline V gene lookup returns CDR1 LNHDA and CDR2 SQIVND (reference sequence). This CDR3 contains 15 residues. CDR3 nucleotide sequence: TGTGCCAGTAGTGTGGGACTAGCGGGAGCAGGTGAGCAGTTCTTC. It specifies CASSVGLAGAGEQFF.

V and J are TRBV3-1 and TRBJ1-2, with D possibly matching TRBD1 (5 bases). V lost 5 bases to trimming and J lost 8 bases, with 21 bases between them. Germline V gives CDR1 LGHDT, CDR2 YNNKEL (reference sequence). The CDR3 loop spans 15 amino acids. The CDR3 coding sequence is TGTGCCAGCAGCATTCGGCTGTTGGCCCAGGGAGGCTACACCTTC. Amino acid sequence: CASSIRLLAQGGYTF.

This clonotype was detected many times. The rearrangement links TRBV2 to TRBJ1-2; D not resolved. Germline assignment: CDR1 SNHLY and CDR2 FYNNEI. V was trimmed by 4 bases and J by 2 bases, leaving 8 bases between them. This CDR3 comprises 13 residues. CDR3 sequence (DNA): TGTGCCAGCAGTGTCAGCGTAAACTATGGCTACACCTTC. Translated, it gives CASSVSVNYGYTF.

V is TRBV20-1 and J is TRBJ2-3; 13 bases fit TRBD2. CDR1 and CDR2 (germline): DFQATT, SNEGSKA (reference sequence). The CDR3 is made up of 15 amino acids. The trim removed 5 bases at V and 7 bases at J, leaving 9 bases unmatched. The CDR3 here is CSAHAGLAGFHTQYF. The DNA for the CDR3 is TGCAGTGCTCACGCGGGACTAGCGGGATTCCATACGCAGTATTTT.

This clonotype was counted many times. The chain couples TRBV7-8 to TRBJ1-2, with D unclear. V lost 4 bases to trimming and J lost 2 bases, with 17 bases between them. The CDR3 covers 16 residues. Germline V gene data show CDR1 as SGHVS and CDR2 as FQNEAQ. The chain's CDR3 is CASSSQGGYPNYGYTF. The CDR3 DNA is TGTGCCAGCAGCTCCCAAGGTGGTTACCCCAACTATGGCTACACCTTC.

This chain links TRBV10-3 with TRBJ1-6; possible D gene TRBD1, 5 bases. Trimming cost V 3 bases and J 0 bases, with 12 bases left between them. This CDR3 contains 17 residues. Per germline, CDR1 ENHRY and CDR2 SYGVKD. The CDR3: CAISEKGTSSYNSPLHF. Here the CDR3 DNA reads TGTGCCATCAGTGAAAAGGGGACTAGCTCCTATAATTCACCCCTCCACTTT.

This clonotype was detected ten times or more. The chain joins TRBV29-1 to TRBJ1-2; 7 nucleotides line up with TRBD1. CDR3 size: 13 residues. Germline-derived CDR1 and CDR2 are SQVTM and ANQGSEA. J lost 4 bases, V lost 3 bases, and 5 bases had no gene match. The CDR3 DNA sequence: TGCAGCGTTGAGCCACAGGGGACCTATGGCTACACCTTC. Amino acid sequence: CSVEPQGTYGYTF.

This clonotype showed up many times. The chain's CDR3 is CATSRDLGPDEKLFF. CDR3 sequence (DNA): TGTGCCACCAGCAGAGATCTGGGCCCCGATGAAAAACTGTTTTTT. V gene TRBV15 combines with J gene TRBJ1-4, with D unresolved. Germline CDR1 is LNHNV and CDR2 is YYDKDF (reference sequence). The CDR3 spans 15 residues. V shed 0 bases and J shed 6 bases, with 11 bases lying between them.

This clonotype was seen many times. The DNA for the CDR3 is TGTGCCAGTATGGGCGGGGCCCCACTCTACAATGAGCAGTTCTTC. This translates into CASMGGAPLYNEQFF. The chain combines TRBV19 with TRBJ2-1; possible D gene TRBD2, 6 bases. There are 15 residues in the CDR3. Germline lookup yields CDR1 LNHDA and CDR2 SQIVND (reference sequence). V lost 7 bases and J lost 3, with 16 bases in between.